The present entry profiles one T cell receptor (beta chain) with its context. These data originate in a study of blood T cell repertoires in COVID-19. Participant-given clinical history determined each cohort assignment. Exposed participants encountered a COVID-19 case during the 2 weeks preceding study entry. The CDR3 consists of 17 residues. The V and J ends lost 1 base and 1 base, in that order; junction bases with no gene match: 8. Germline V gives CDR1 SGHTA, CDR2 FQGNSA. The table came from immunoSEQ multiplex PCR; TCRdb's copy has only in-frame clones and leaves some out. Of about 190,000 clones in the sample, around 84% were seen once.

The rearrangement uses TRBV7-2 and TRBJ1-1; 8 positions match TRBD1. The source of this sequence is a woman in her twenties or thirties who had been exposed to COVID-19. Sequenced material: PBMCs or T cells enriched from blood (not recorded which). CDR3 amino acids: CASSLVGTGLQNTEAFF. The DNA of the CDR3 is TGTGCCAGCAGCTTAGTCGGGACAGGCCTCCAGAACACTGAAGCTTTCTTT.